Given below is one T cell receptor beta chain in context. The data derive from a study of CD8 T cells in ankylosing spondylitis. V was pared by 5 bases and J by 0 bases, with 23 bases between. This CDR3 comprises 18 residues. Germline values: CDR1 DFQATT, CDR2 SNEGSKA (reference sequence). TCRdb itself ran the 5' RACE reads through MiXCR, one entry per CDR3 protein. The data contain fewer than 200,000 distinct CDR3 sequences, just over 9.5% of them singletons. This sequence originates from a female donor with ankylosing spondylitis or in good health (not recorded which). Sequencing was performed on blood, either unsorted or a sorted T cell fraction (not recorded which). V usage is TRBV20-1 and J usage is TRBJ2-1; maybe TRBD2 (5 bases). CDR3 in amino acids: CSAGRLAGMGSSYNEQFF. The CDR3 DNA reads as TGCAGTGCTGGTCGGCTAGCCGGAATGGGGAGCTCCTACAATGAGCAGTTCTTC.